These 12 T cell receptor beta chains came from one sample sequenced in a study of preoperative IRX-2 immunotherapy in early breast cancer. Libraries were prepared by immunoSEQ multiplex PCR; TCRdb keeps only in-frame clonotypes and omits some of them. The sample consists of about 42,000 clones, approximately 80% of them appearing once. Described treatment: preoperative locoregional IRX-2 cytokine immunotherapy. The sample here was tumor tissue, taken after IRX-2 immunotherapy. These receptors all come from a human donor with breast cancer.

The genes are TRBV6-9 and TRBJ2-1, with 14 bases fitting TRBD2. The CDR3 loop spans 15 amino acids. Per germline, CDR1 MNHGY and CDR2 SVAAGI. V gave up 10 bases and J gave up 12 bases; unmatched junction bases: 14. The CDR3 protein is CAITRTSGGPSGQFF. CDR3 nucleotide sequence: TGTGCCATCACCCGGACTAGCGGGGGGCCCTCTGGGCAGTTCTTC.

A single count supports this clone. The chain couples TRBV18 to TRBJ2-7, with 7 bases matching TRBD1. CDR1 and CDR2 from the germline V gene are KGHSH and LQKENI. After removal of 6 bases from V and 6 bases from J, the junction contained 8 bases not matched to a gene. CDR3 size: 13 residues. The CDR3 nucleotides read TGTGCCAGCTCGCCTTCGGGACAGCCCGAGCAGTACTTC. This translates into CASSPSGQPEQYF.

The V gene is TRBV6-8, the J gene TRBJ1-1, with D tentatively TRBD1 (6 bases). Germline V gives CDR1 MNHGY, CDR2 SAAAGT. This CDR3 comprises 15 residues. V shed 5 bases and J shed 4 bases, with 17 bases lying between them. The CDR3 protein is CASSQYAGAATEAFF. The CDR3 DNA is TGTGCCAGCAGTCAGTACGCAGGGGCGGCCACTGAAGCTTTCTTT.

On this clone: X shows a residue whose base was not read or is ambiguous. The chain combines TRBV5-1 with TRBJ1-4, with TRBD1 identical over 9 bases. The CDR3 covers 15 residues. Trimming at V came to 4 bases and at J to 0 bases, leaving 1 base not matched to a gene. CDR1 and CDR2 (germline): SGHRS, YFSETQ. The CDR3 DNA reads TGCGCCAGCAGCSGACAGGGGGCAACTAATGAAAAACTGTTTTTT. The encoded protein is CASSXQGATNEKLFF.

This clone has a single count. This rearrangement joins TRBV19 to TRBJ1-5, with 9 bases lining up with TRBD1. CDR3 length: 19 amino acids. CDR1 is LNHDA, CDR2 SQIVND, per germline (reference sequence). Germline trimming cut 8 bases from V and 5 bases from J; bases unmatched to any gene: 22. CDR3 region: CASQVRGQGTPRRDQPQHF. The CDR3 DNA reads TGTGCCAGTCAAGTACGGGGACAGGGAACCCCAAGGCGTGATCAGCCCCAGCATTTT.

This rearrangement joins TRBV6-8 to TRBJ2-1, with D possibly TRBD2 on 6 matching bases. Germline-derived CDR1 and CDR2 are MNHGY and SAAAGT. V gave up 5 bases and J gave up 0 bases, with 14 bases separating them. CDR3 size: 16 residues. CDR3 region: CASSQPRDGSYNEQFF. The CDR3, as DNA: TGTGCCAGCAGTCAGCCGCGGGACGGCTCCTACAATGAGCAGTTCTTC.

The V call is TRBV6-8, the J call TRBJ2-1, with 7 bases lining up with TRBD1. Germline assignment: CDR1 MNHGY and CDR2 SAAAGT. The CDR3 has 16 residues. The V gene end was trimmed by 6 bases and the J gene end by 7 bases; junction bases not matched to a gene: 15. CDR3 DNA sequence: TGTGCCAGCAGCGTTAACAGGGGCGCGTCTGTGAATGAGCAGTTCTTC. The encoded protein is CASSVNRGASVNEQFF.

V and J are TRBV23-1 and TRBJ1-1, with D possibly being TRBD1 (5 bases). TRBV23-1 is flagged as an ORF with uncertain function. CDR3 length: 13 amino acids. V lost 6 bases and J 5 bases, leaving 13 bases between the germline ends. CDR3 residues: CASSPMGGTEAFF. The CDR3 nucleotides are TGCGCCAGCAGCCCAATGGGGGGGACTGAAGCTTTCTTT.

Written as DNA, the CDR3 is TGCGCCAGCAGCTTGGCAGCGGGTGAACCTCGGACCCAGTACTTC. As protein: CASSLAAGEPRTQYF. This sequence joins TRBV5-1 and TRBJ2-5; possible D gene TRBD2, 6 bases. CDR3 length: 15 amino acids. Germline CDR1 and CDR2: SGHRS and YFSETQ. Deletions cut 0 bases from V and 7 bases from J, with 16 bases between. Based on the CDR3 plus reference TRBV5-1 and TRBJ2-5, the full variable domain is KAGVTQTPRYLIKTRGQQVTLSCSPISGHRSVSWYQQTPGQGLQFLFEYFSETQRNKGNFPGRFSGRQFSNSRSEMNVSTLELGDSALYLCASSLAAGEPRTQYFGPGTRLLVL.

The chain links TRBV12-5 to TRBJ2-3, with D maybe TRBD2 (5 bases). The CDR3 is 15 residues long. The germline CDR1 and CDR2 sequences are LGHNT and FRNRAP. With 3 bases removed from V and 0 bases from J, the gap between germline ends came to 10 bases. DNA for the CDR3: TGTGCTAGTGGTTTAGGCGGGTCTAGCACAGATACGCAGTATTTT. Translating gives CASGLGGSSTDTQYF.

The rearrangement joins TRBV6-8 to TRBJ2-5; D gene unclear. This CDR3 has 15 residues. The V gene's germline CDR1 is MNHGY and CDR2 SAAAGT. V shed 6 bases and J shed 7 bases, with 21 bases lying between them. This CDR3 reads CASSPTELSGRTQYF. For the CDR3, the DNA is TGTGCCAGCAGCCCCACCGAACTTTCCGGACGGACCCAGTACTTC.

This clone was detected only a few times. The J gene is TRBJ2-2, the V gene TRBV11-3; D remains ambiguous. The V gene's germline CDR1 is SGHNT and CDR2 YENEEA. The CDR3 spans 14 residues. V lost 5 bases and J 1 base, leaving 8 bases between the germline ends. As DNA, the CDR3 is TGTGCCAGCAGCATAGGGTTGAACACCGGGGAGCTGTTTTTT. Amino acid sequence: CASSIGLNTGELFF.